The 27 T cell receptor beta chains presented below share a single source sample, sequenced in a study of T cell repertoires in cytomegalovirus infection. These receptors lack a known antigen. TCRdb re-derived calls from the reads in MiXCR, one entry per CDR3 protein. The data hold fewer than 1,000,000 distinct CDR3 sequences, with more than 25% observed a single time. This sample comprised cultured CD8+ T cells from PBMCs, obtained from culture after CMV antigen stimulation. These receptors originate from a human donor in good health (CMV status not recorded). Some clones in this sample may be carry-over from other donors' samples.

This clonotype was detected ten times or more. V gene TRBV7-3 combines with J gene TRBJ2-2; D unresolved. The CDR3 has 14 residues. V dropped 5 bases and J dropped 2 bases, with 9 bases sitting between them. Germline CDR1 reads SGHTA; CDR2 reads FQGTGA. In DNA form, the CDR3 reads TGTGCCAGCAGCAGTGATTTAAACACCGGGGAGCTGTTTTTT. It yields the protein CASSSDLNTGELFF.

This clonotype was observed a handful of times. V is TRBV19 and J is TRBJ2-2, with D possibly being TRBD1 or TRBD2 (5 bases each). Trimming left V 6 bases short and J 2 bases short, with 7 bases between. This CDR3 region has 13 residues. Per germline, CDR1 LNHDA and CDR2 SQIVND (reference sequence). CDR3 amino acids: CASRWDNTGELFF. The CDR3 coding sequence is TGTGCCAGTAGATGGGACAACACCGGGGAGCTGTTTTTT.

The table lists this clonotype with a few counts. This chain joins TRBV7-6 and TRBJ2-7; possibly TRBD1 or TRBD2 for D (5 bases each). The CDR3 runs 15 residues. Germline V gives CDR1 SGHVS, CDR2 FNYEAQ. The CDR3 region is CASSHDGTEAYEQYV. CDR3 nucleotide sequence: TGTGCTAGCAGCCACGACGGGACCGAAGCCTACGAGCAGTACGTC.

This clonotype was seen more than once but under ten times. V and J are TRBV6-2 or TRBV6-3 and TRBJ2-1; 7 nucleotides line up with TRBD1. In germline, CDR1 is MNHEY, CDR2 SVGEGT. The CDR3 is made up of 17 amino acids. Unmatched junction bases numbered 11, after V lost 2 bases and J lost 4 bases. This chain's CDR3 is CASSYRGTGQIYNEQFF. The CDR3 nucleotides are TGTGCCAGCAGTTACCGAGGAACGGGACAGATTTACAATGAGCAGTTCTTC.

There are a few counts of this clonotype. The chain links TRBV10-3 to TRBJ2-3; 9 bases match TRBD1. CDR3 length equals 16 residues. Germline values: CDR1 ENHRY, CDR2 SYGVKD. J gave up 5 bases and V 6 bases, and 12 bases lay outside the gene matches. The CDR3 nucleotides read TGTGCCATCAGCAATCCGGGACAGGGTGCCGAAGATACGCAGTATTTT. Translating it yields CAISNPGQGAEDTQYF.

This clonotype was seen at least ten times. The rearrangement links TRBV6-1 to TRBJ2-3; the D gene could be TRBD1 or TRBD2 (5 bases each). Germline CDR1 reads MNHNS; CDR2 reads SASEGT. V lost 0 bases and J 6 bases, leaving 13 bases between the germline ends. The CDR3 is 15 residues long. CDR3 in amino acids: CASSEARWGKDTQYF. CDR3 coding DNA: TGTGCCAGCAGTGAAGCTCGTTGGGGGAAGGATACGCAGTATTTT.

The rearrangement uses TRBV28 and TRBJ2-7, with 10 bases aligning to TRBD1. This CDR3 has 16 residues. Per germline, CDR1 MDHEN and CDR2 SYDVKM. The junction had 8 bases not matched to a gene; V was cut back by 5 bases and J by 1 base. As DNA, the CDR3 is TGTGCCAGCAGTGTTCACGACAGGGGGCTTTCCTACGAGCAGTACGTC. It codes for CASSVHDRGLSYEQYV.

The gene calls are TRBV10-3 and TRBJ2-3, with a weak D call TRBD1 (6 bases). The V gene lost 10 bases and the J gene lost 3 bases, with 23 bases spanning the gap. Germline V gene sequence: CDR1 ENHRY, CDR2 SYGVKD. There are 16 residues in the CDR3. The CDR3 nucleotides are TGTGCCACTCAGAGTGCCACAGGGCCGTGGACAGATACGCAGTATTTT. This codes for CATQSATGPWTDTQYF.

The V call is TRBV24-1, the J call TRBJ1-2; 7 bases are a match to TRBD1. J gave up 0 bases and V 4 bases, and 4 bases lay outside the gene matches. This CDR3 spans 15 amino acids. The germline V gene encodes CDR1 KGHDR and CDR2 SFDVKD. The CDR3 protein is CATSESDRANYGYTF. As DNA, the CDR3 is TGTGCCACCAGTGAGTCCGACAGGGCTAACTATGGCTACACCTTC.

The chain carries TRBV27 and TRBJ2-6; no firm D call. The CDR3 runs to 17 residues. The germline V gene has CDR1 MNHEY and CDR2 SMNVEV (reference sequence). V dropped 1 base and J dropped 2 bases, with 12 bases sitting between them. The CDR3 DNA is TGTGCCAGCAGTTTATTTCCAGGTGCCGCTGGGGCCAACGTCCTGACTTTC. Its protein is CASSLFPGAAGANVLTF.

This clonotype occurred a few times. CDR3 protein: CASSLDAGADTQYF. The CDR3 DNA sequence: TGTGCCAGCAGCTTAGATGCAGGGGCAGATACGCAGTATTTT. The rearrangement links TRBV7-6 to TRBJ2-3; D may be TRBD1 (6 bases). Germline V gene lookup returns CDR1 SGHVS and CDR2 FNYEAQ. This CDR3 contains 14 residues. Trimming removed 1 base from V and 4 bases from J, with 9 bases in between.

This rearrangement joins TRBV6-1 to TRBJ1-6, with D perhaps matching TRBD1 (6 bases). Germline loops: CDR1 MNHNS, CDR2 SASEGT. V dropped 10 bases and J dropped 7 bases, with 26 bases sitting between them. The CDR3 extends over 17 amino acids. CDR3 sequence (DNA): TGTGCCATTAGGGGAACGCGGACAGTCGGGGGGAATTCACCCCTCCACTTT. It yields the protein CAIRGTRTVGGNSPLHF.

Of note for this clonotype: This may come from a read error, since a much larger clone is one base off. The rearrangement joins TRBV6-8 to TRBJ2-2; D may be TRBD1 (6 bases). Germline loops: CDR1 MNHGY, CDR2 SAAAGT. V lost 6 bases, J lost 4 bases, and 21 bases lay in between. The CDR3 extends over 17 amino acids. The DNA for the CDR3 is TGTGCCAGCAGCCCGAGGTCAGTGGGGGCAGGCACCGGGGAGCTGTTTTTT. Translating gives CASSPRSVGAGTGELFF.

This clonotype was counted between two and nine times. V and J are TRBV7-6 and TRBJ1-4; D gene uncertain. The CDR3 spans 11 residues. Between the trimmed V and J ends, which lost 2 bases and 10 bases, there was a span of 5 bases. CDR1 SGHVS and CDR2 FNYEAQ come from the germline V gene. The CDR3 DNA sequence: TGTGCCAGCAGCTTATCGGGAAAACTGTTTTTT. It specifies CASSLSGKLFF.

This sequence joins TRBV2 and TRBJ2-1; 9 bases agree with TRBD2. The CDR3 is 17 amino acids. Germline CDR1 and CDR2: SNHLY and FYNNEI. V dropped 5 bases and J dropped 3; count of bases not matched to a gene: 11. CDR3 sequence reads: CASSPGSLAGVYNEQFF. DNA of the CDR3: TGTGCCAGCAGTCCCGGCTCACTAGCGGGCGTCTACAATGAGCAGTTCTTC.

This rearrangement joins TRBV6-2 or TRBV6-3 to TRBJ2-7, with 7 bases that match TRBD1. The V gene's germline CDR1 is MNHEY and CDR2 SVGEGT. V shed 6 bases and J 3 bases; nucleotides not matched to a gene: 11. This CDR3 spans 15 amino acids. The chain's CDR3 is CASSDRENLFYEQYV. The CDR3 coding sequence is TGTGCCAGCAGCGACAGGGAAAACCTCTTCTACGAGCAGTACGTC.

In its sample, this clonotype was seen a few times. V and J are TRBV7-2 and TRBJ2-1; TRBD2 aligns across 10 bases. The CDR3 is made up of 14 amino acids. V trimming: 5 bases; J trimming: 7 bases; junction bases outside the gene matches: 5. The V gene's germline CDR1 is SGHTA and CDR2 FQGNSA. The CDR3 DNA reads as TGTGCCAGCAGCGCTAGCGGGGGTACAAATGAGCAGTTCTTC. Encoded protein: CASSASGGTNEQFF.

V usage is TRBV27 and J usage is TRBJ1-1, with D possibly TRBD1 on 5 matching bases. The CDR3 spans 14 residues. Germline V lookup: CDR1 MNHEY, CDR2 SMNVEV (reference sequence). The V gene lost 5 bases and the J gene lost 2 bases, with 12 bases spanning the gap. The CDR3 sequence is CASSPLRENTEAFF. CDR3 sequence (DNA): TGTGCCAGCAGTCCCCTCAGGGAAAACACTGAAGCTTTCTTT.

The chain links TRBV12-3 or TRBV12-4 to TRBJ2-3; tentative D call: TRBD1 (5 bases). The V and J ends lost 6 bases and 4 bases respectively, with 17 bases between them. The CDR3 sequence is 15 residues long. The CDR3 DNA sequence: TGTGCCAGCAGGCCGCCCCTGACAGACTCAGATACGCAGTATTTT. Its translation: CASRPPLTDSDTQYF.

The CDR3 loop reads CASSALTGNYEQYV. The CDR3 DNA sequence: TGTGCCAGCAGCGCTCTGACAGGGAACTACGAGCAGTACGTC. This chain links TRBV6-1 with TRBJ2-7; TRBD1 agrees at 7 bases. With V trimmed by 6 bases and J by 3 bases, 8 bases remained unmatched. Per the germline V gene, CDR1 is MNHNS and CDR2 is SASEGT. This CDR3 is built from 14 residues.

The chain's CDR3 is CASSPGLAGNSYNEQFF. The CDR3 nucleotides are TGTGCCAGCAGTCCCGGACTAGCGGGGAACTCCTACAATGAGCAGTTCTTC. The genes are TRBV6-5 and TRBJ2-1; 12 nucleotides match TRBD2. Trimming took 5 bases from V and 0 from J; bases not matched to a gene: 5. The CDR3 is 17 amino acids. Germline V gene data show CDR1 as MNHEY and CDR2 as SVGAGI.

The gene calls are TRBV4-1 and TRBJ2-5; 8 nucleotides agree with TRBD2. V dropped 1 base and J dropped 5; count of bases not matched to a gene: 6. This CDR3 contains 15 residues. CDR1 is MGHRA, CDR2 YSYEKL, per germline. CDR3: CASSQGIGGGETQYF. CDR3 bases: TGCGCCAGCAGCCAAGGCATCGGGGGGGGGGAGACCCAGTACTTC.

This sequence joins TRBV11-2 and TRBJ2-5; D not certain. CDR1 is SGHAT, CDR2 FQNNGV, per germline. The CDR3 is 12 residues long. With 9 bases removed from V and 8 bases from J, the gap between germline ends came to 16 bases. The CDR3 nucleotides are TGTGCCAGTAGTGGGGTGACTCCTACCCAGTACTTC. Amino acids: CASSGVTPTQYF.

This clonotype turned up a few times. The J gene is TRBJ2-5, the V gene TRBV11-2; D gene uncertain. V dropped 0 bases and J dropped 5 bases, with 13 bases sitting between them. CDR1 is SGHAT, CDR2 FQNNGV, per germline. The CDR3 runs 15 residues. The CDR3 sequence is CASSLENPEWETQYF. CDR3 DNA sequence: TGTGCCAGCAGCTTAGAAAATCCTGAATGGGAGACCCAGTACTTC.

This clonotype was observed a handful of times. The gene calls are TRBV9 and TRBJ1-2; D is undetermined. The CDR3 is 19 residues long. The V gene's germline CDR1 is SGDLS and CDR2 YYNGEE. Trimming cost V 0 bases and J 0 bases, with 21 bases left between them. CDR3 DNA: TGTGCCAGCAGCGTAGCAATAGGACTCCCAACCAAGACTAACTATGGCTACACCTTC. Translating it yields CASSVAIGLPTKTNYGYTF.

The V and J genes are TRBV6-5 and TRBJ1-2, with 8 bases that match TRBD1. This CDR3 is built from 15 residues. J was trimmed by 4 bases and V by 0 bases; bases with no gene match: 4. CDR1 and CDR2 (germline): MNHEY, SVGAGI. CDR3 in DNA: TGTGCCAGCAGTTACTCGCCAGGGGGCAGCTATGGCTACACCTTC. Translated: CASSYSPGGSYGYTF.

The CDR3 DNA is TGTGCCAGCAGTAATATTCTCACGCTTAGGGACATACCTTACAATGAGCAGTTCTTC. Protein product: CASSNILTLRDIPYNEQFF. The V and J genes are TRBV6-5 and TRBJ2-1, with TRBD1 as a possible D gene (6 bases). Germline V gives CDR1 MNHEY, CDR2 SVGAGI. V shed 5 bases and J shed 4 bases, with 27 bases lying between them. The CDR3 is 19 amino acids.